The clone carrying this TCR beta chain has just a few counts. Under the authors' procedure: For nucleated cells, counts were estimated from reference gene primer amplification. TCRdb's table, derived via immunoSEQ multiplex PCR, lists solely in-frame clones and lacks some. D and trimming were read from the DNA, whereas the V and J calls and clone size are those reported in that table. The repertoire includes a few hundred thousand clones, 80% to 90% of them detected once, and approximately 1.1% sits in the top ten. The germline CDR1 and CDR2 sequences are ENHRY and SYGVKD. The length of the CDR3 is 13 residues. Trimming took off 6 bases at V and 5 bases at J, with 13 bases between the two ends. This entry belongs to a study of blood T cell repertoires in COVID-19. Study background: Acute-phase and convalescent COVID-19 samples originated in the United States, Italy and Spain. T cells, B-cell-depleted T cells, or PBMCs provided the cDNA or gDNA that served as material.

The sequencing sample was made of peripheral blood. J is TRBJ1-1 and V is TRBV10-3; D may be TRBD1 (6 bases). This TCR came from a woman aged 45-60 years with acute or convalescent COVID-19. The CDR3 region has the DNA TGTGCCATCAGCACAGGGAGGGATACTGAAGCTTTCTTT. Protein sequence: CAISTGRDTEAFF.